This TCR beta chain appears in the sequencing data of a study of shared clonotypes between healthy human individuals. Study summary: Each donor's CD8 memory used one plate, CD8 naive two, each CD4 subset three. Study-wide results and limits: What naive subsets generally showed was a larger estimated richness than memory subsets showed.

On this clone: Antigen unknown.

This CDR3 contains 15 residues. Germline V gene data show CDR1 as SGHTA and CDR2 as FQGNSA. V trimming: 5 bases; J trimming: 6 bases; junction bases outside the gene matches: 13. This was a deep-level run. Genomic DNA of each subset was evenly split across several immunoSEQ plates. Sequencing used immunoSEQ multiplex PCR; TCRdb keeps in-frame clones, though not all of them. The table has under 1,100,000 clones, approximately 68% seen once. The specimen sequenced was memory CD4+ T cells sorted from blood. Specified subset: CD45RA-negative fraction. J is TRBJ2-7 and V is TRBV7-2; 7 bases align to TRBD2. The sequence derives from a man younger than 35 in good health. The chain's CDR3 is CASSPRAGSSTEQYF. Written as DNA, the CDR3 is TGTGCCAGCAGCCCCCGAGCGGGATCCTCAACCGAGCAGTACTTC.